What follows describes a single TCR beta chain. Its specificity is unknown. Cultured CD4+ T-cell DNA underwent Oncomine TCR Beta short-read sequencing. TCRdb re-derived calls from the PCR reads in MiXCR, one entry per CDR3 protein. The table includes 15,000 to 25,000 distinct CDR3 sequences, approximately 60% detected once. These data originate in a study of vaccination and CD4 T cells after COVID-19. Study-wide background: In culture, cells were exposed to overlapping spike peptides from SARS-CoV-2, HCoV-NL63, HCoV-OC43 and HCoV-229E. Study outcomes and limitations: The study examined relatively few convalescent patients and included no early post-infection timepoints. Spike mono-reactivity was evident in 304 of the 307 vaccine-specific clones derived from convalescent patients.

Sample treatment: roughly 11-day PBMC culture with coronavirus spike peptide pools or control peptides (ViraFEST assay). Per-well cultures of 1.5 million to 2 million PBMCs received about 10 IU/ml IL-2 and around 10 ug/ml peptide pools. Germline-derived CDR1 and CDR2 are KGHDR and SFDVKD. The CDR3 has 15 residues. V was pared by 3 bases and J by 2 bases, with 12 bases between. Sample: CD4+ T cells from blood, cultured in vitro. This sequence was found in a human donor who had recovered from COVID-19. The V call is TRBV24-1, the J call TRBJ1-2; D gene ambiguous. The DNA for the CDR3 is TGTGCCACCAGTGATACCGGCAGTCCGAACTATGGCTACACCTTC. It translates to CATSDTGSPNYGYTF.